What follows is one T cell receptor beta chain and its context. TCRdb's table, derived via immunoSEQ multiplex PCR, lists solely in-frame clones and lacks some. The sample consists of 110,000 or so clones, about 93% of them appearing once. The data were obtained in a study of T cell changes during pregnancy in multiple sclerosis. The CDR3 has 17 amino acids. The V gene lost 5 bases and the J gene lost 3 bases, with 20 bases spanning the gap. Germline V lookup: CDR1 MNHEY, CDR2 SMNVEV (reference sequence). Sequenced material: peripheral blood, taken before pregnancy. The receptor comes from a female donor with multiple sclerosis, enrolled in a pregnancy study. This rearrangement joins TRBV27 to TRBJ1-5, with D possibly being TRBD1 (6 bases). CDR3 nucleotides: TGTGCCAGCAGTGCCTATCCGTTGACAGGCTCCAATCAGCCCCAGCATTTT. This gives the protein CASSAYPLTGSNQPQHF.